Detailed here is one T cell receptor (beta chain). Its matching antigen is unknown. Produced via immunoSEQ multiplex PCR; TCRdb's table is partial and in-frame only. The repertoire holds around 100,000 clones, with 75% to 90% as singletons. This sample was taken from a study of T cell responses to AZD1222 COVID-19 vaccine. Whole-study findings and limits: Donors were largely white British and mainly female; clonal diversity was possibly underestimated.

This CDR3 is 14 amino acids long. J lost 5 bases, V lost 4 bases, and 7 bases had no gene match. Germline V lookup: CDR1 SGHTS, CDR2 YDEGEE. Sequences were derived from peripheral blood, sampled 28 days after the second AZD1222 dose. This chain joins TRBV5-8 and TRBJ2-5; TRBD1 agrees at 8 bases. This clonotype was sampled from an adult who received the AZD1222 COVID-19 vaccine. CDR3 sequence reads: CASSLTGGGETQYF. The CDR3 DNA reads as TGTGCCAGCAGCCTAACAGGGGGTGGTGAGACCCAGTACTTC.